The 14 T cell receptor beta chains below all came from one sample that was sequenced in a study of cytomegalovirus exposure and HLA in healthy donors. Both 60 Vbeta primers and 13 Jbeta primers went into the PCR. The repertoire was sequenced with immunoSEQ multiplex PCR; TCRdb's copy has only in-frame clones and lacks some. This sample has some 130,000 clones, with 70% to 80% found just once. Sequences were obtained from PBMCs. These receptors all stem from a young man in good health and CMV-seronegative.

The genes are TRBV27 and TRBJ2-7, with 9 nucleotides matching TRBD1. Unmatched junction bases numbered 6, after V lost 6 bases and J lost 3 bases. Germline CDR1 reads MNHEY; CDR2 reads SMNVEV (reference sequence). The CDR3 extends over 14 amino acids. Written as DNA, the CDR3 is TGTGCCAGCAGGGGGTCGGGACAGGGCTACGAGCAGTACTTC. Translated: CASRGSGQGYEQYF.

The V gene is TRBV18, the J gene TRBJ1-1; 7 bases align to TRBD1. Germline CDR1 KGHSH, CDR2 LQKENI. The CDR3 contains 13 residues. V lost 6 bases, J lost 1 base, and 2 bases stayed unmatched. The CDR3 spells CASSGQENTEAFF. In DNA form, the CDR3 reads TGTGCCAGCTCCGGACAGGAGAACACTGAAGCTTTCTTT.

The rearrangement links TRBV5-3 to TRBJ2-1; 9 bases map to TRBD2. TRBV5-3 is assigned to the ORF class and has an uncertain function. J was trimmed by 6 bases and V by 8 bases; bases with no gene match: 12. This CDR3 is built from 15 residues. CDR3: CARGLAFPGINEQFF. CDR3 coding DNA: TGTGCCAGGGGACTAGCCTTTCCCGGTATCAATGAGCAGTTCTTC.

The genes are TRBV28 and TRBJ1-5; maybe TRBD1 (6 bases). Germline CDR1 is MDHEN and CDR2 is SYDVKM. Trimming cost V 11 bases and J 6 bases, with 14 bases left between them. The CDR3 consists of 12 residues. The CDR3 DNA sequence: TGTGCCGTGGGGGGGCGCGGTCAGCCCCAGCATTTT. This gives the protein CAVGGRGQPQHF. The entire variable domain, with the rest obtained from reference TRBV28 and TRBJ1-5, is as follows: DVKVTQSSRYLVKRTGEKVFLECVQDMDHENMFWYRQDPGLGLRLIYFSYDVKMKEKGDIPEGYSVSREKKERFSLILESASTNQTSMYLCAVGGRGQPQHFGDGTRLSIL.

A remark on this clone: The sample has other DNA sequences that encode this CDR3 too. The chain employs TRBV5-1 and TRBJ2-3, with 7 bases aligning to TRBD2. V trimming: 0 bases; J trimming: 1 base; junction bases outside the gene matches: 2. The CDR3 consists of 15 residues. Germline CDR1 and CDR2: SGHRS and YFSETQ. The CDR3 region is CASSLAGGRTDTQYF. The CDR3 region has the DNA TGCGCCAGCAGCTTGGCGGGGGGACGCACAGATACGCAGTATTTT.

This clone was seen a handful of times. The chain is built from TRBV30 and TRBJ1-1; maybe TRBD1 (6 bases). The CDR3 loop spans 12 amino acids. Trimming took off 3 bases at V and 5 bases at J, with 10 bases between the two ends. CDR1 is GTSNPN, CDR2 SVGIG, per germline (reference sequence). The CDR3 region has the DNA TGTGCCTGGAGCCGAGGACAGACTGAAGCTTTCTTT. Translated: CAWSRGQTEAFF.

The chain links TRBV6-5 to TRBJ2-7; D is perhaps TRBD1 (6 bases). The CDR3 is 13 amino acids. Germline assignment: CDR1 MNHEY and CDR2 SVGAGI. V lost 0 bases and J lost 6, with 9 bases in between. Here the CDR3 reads CASSYSGTCEQYF. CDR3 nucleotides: TGTGCCAGCAGTTACTCAGGGACATGCGAGCAGTACTTC.

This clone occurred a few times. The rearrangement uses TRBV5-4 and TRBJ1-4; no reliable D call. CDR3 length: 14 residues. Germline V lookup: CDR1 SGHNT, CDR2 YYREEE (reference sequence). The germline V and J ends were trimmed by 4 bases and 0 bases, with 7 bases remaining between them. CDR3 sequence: CASSHSTTNEKLFF. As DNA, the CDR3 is TGTGCCAGCAGCCACAGTACAACTAATGAAAAACTGTTTTTT.

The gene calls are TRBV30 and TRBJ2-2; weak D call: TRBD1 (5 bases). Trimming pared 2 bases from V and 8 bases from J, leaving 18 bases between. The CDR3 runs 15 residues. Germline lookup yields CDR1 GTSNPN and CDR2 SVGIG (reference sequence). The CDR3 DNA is TGTGCCTGGAGTCCCCCCGCCAGGGCGGCGGGGGAGCTGTTTTTT. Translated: CAWSPPARAAGELFF.

CDR3 loop: CASSQLAGLGTDTQYF. Written as DNA, the CDR3 is TGTGCCAGCAGCCAATTGGCGGGACTAGGCACAGATACGCAGTATTTT. This rearrangement joins TRBV4-2 to TRBJ2-3, with TRBD2 identical over 8 bases. The V and J ends lost 2 bases and 1 base, in that order; junction bases with no gene match: 5. Germline lookup yields CDR1 LGHNA and CDR2 YNFKEQ. The CDR3 sequence is 16 residues long.

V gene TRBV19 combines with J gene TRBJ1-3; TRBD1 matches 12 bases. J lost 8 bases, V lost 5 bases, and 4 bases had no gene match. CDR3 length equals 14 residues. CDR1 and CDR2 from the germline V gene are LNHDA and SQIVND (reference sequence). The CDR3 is CASSPGQGADTIYF. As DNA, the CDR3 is TGTGCCAGTAGTCCGGGACAGGGGGCAGACACCATATATTTT.

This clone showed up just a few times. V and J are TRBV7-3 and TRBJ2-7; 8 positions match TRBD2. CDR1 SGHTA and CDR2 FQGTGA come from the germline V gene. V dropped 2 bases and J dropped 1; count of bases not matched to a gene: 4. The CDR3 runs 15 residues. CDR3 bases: TGTGCCAGCAGCTTATGGGCGGGAGGATCCTACGAGCAGTACTTC. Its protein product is CASSLWAGGSYEQYF. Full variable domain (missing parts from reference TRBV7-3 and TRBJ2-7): GAGVSQTPSNKVTEKGKYVELRCDPISGHTALYWYRQSLGQGPEFLIYFQGTGAADDSGLPNDRFFAVRPEGSVSTLKIQRTERGDSAVYLCASSLWAGGSYEQYFGPGTRLTVT.

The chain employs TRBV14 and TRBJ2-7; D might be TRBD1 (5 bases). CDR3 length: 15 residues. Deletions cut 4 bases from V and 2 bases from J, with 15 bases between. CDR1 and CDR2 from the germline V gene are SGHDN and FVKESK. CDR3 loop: CASSPQTGATYEQYF. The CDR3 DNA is TGTGCCAGCAGCCCCCAAACAGGAGCCACCTACGAGCAGTACTTC.

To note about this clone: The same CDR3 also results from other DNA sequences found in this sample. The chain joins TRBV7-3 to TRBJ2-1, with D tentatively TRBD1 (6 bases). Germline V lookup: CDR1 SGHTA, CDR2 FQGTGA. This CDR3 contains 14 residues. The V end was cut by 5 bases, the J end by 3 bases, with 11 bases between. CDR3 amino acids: CASSPGQIYNEQFF. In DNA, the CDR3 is TGTGCCAGCAGCCCCGGACAGATCTACAATGAGCAGTTCTTC.